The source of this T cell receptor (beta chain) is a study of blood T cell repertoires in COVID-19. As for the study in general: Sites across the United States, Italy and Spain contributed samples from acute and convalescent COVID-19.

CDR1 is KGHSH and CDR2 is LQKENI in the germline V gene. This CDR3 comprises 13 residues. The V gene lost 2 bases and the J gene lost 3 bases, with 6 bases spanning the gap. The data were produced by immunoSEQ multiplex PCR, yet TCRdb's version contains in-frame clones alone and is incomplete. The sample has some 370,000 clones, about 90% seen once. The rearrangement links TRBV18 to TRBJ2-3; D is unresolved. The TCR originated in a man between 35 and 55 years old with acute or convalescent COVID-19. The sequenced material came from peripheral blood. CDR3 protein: CASSPVRTDTQYF. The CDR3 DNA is TGTGCCAGCTCACCAGTTCGTACAGATACGCAGTATTTT.